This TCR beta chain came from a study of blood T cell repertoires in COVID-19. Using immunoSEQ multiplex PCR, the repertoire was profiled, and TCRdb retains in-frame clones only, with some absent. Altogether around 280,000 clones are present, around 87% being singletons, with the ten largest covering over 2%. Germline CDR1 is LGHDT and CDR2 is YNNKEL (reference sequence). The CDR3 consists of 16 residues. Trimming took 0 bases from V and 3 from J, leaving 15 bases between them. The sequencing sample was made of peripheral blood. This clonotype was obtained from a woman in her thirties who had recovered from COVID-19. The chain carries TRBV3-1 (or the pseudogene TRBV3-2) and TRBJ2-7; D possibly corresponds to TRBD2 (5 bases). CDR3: CASSQDLLRADYEQYF. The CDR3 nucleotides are TGTGCCAGCAGCCAAGATCTATTGCGGGCCGACTACGAGCAGTACTTC.